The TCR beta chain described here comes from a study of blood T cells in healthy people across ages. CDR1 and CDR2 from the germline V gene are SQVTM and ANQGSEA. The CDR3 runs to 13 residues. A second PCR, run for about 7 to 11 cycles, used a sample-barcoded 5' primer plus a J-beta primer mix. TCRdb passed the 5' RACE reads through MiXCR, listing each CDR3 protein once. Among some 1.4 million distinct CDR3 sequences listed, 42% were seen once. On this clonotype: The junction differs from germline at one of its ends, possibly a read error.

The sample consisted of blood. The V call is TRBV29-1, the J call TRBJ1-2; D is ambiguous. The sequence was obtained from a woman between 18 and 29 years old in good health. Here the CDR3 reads CGVVKGANYGYTF. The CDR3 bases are TGCGGCGTTGTTAAAGGAGCTAACTATGGCTACACCTTC.